These T cell receptor beta chains were read from a single sample in a study of cytomegalovirus exposure and HLA in healthy donors. Sequencing used immunoSEQ multiplex PCR; TCRdb keeps in-frame clones, though not all of them. The sample includes 75,000 to 90,000 clones, around 85% seen only once; the top ten take 6% to 7.5%. The specimen sequenced was PBMCs. The receptors derive from a man in his forties or fifties in good health and CMV-seropositive. Both conserved end residues are part of each CDR3. Each record gives: V gene, D gene, clone size, J gene, CDR3 protein, CDR3 DNA. A D gene is named only where the DNA matches it firmly. For some rows the clone size is stated as once, few or many, or as a class when expanded; others skip it.

TRBV27	TRBD2	NA	TRBJ2-3	CASARGRGSTDTQYF	TGTGCCAGCGCACGAGGGCGGGGGAGCACAGATACGCAGTATTTT
TRBV5-3	TRBD1	NA	TRBJ1-2	CARPGTGDNYGYTF	TGTGCCAGACCCGGGACAGGGGACAACTATGGCTACACCTTC
TRBV25-1	NA	NA	TRBJ2-4	CASSEAHGAKNIQYF	TGTGCCAGCAGTGAAGCGCACGGAGCCAAAAACATTCAGTACTTC
TRBV2	NA	NA	TRBJ2-7	CANSRDPSYEQYF	TGTGCCAATTCCCGGGATCCCTCCTACGAGCAGTACTTC
TRBV2	TRBD1	NA	TRBJ1-6	CASSPPPWDRVSSYNSPLHF	TGTGCCAGCAGTCCCCCCCCCTGGGACAGAGTTAGCTCCTATAATTCACCCCTCCACTTT
TRBV28	NA	NA	TRBJ1-2	CASREGRQGYGYTF	TGTGCCAGCAGAGAAGGCCGGCAGGGCTATGGCTACACCTTC
TRBV27	NA	NA	TRBJ2-7	CASSLGGPYYEQYF	TGTGCCAGCAGTTTAGGCGGGCCTTACTACGAGCAGTACTTC
TRBV30	NA	NA	TRBJ1-1	CAWRVQLNTEAFF	TGTGCCTGGAGGGTACAGCTTAACACTGAAGCTTTCTTT
TRBV5-4	NA	NA	TRBJ2-3	CASSLGTTSTDTQYF	TGTGCCAGCAGCTTGGGGACTACGAGCACAGATACGCAGTATTTT
TRBV19	TRBD1	once	TRBJ1-5	CASARDSNSNQPQHF	TGTGCCAGTGCCCGGGACAGCAATAGCAATCAGCCCCAGCATTTT
TRBV25-1	TRBD2	NA	TRBJ2-2	CASSGTLAGLNTGELFF	TGTGCCAGCAGTGGGACCCTAGCGGGCCTCAACACCGGGGAGCTGTTTTTT
TRBV19	NA	NA	TRBJ1-1	CASSMGSSEAFF	TGTGCCAGTAGTATGGGGAGTTCTGAAGCTTTCTTT
TRBV28	NA	NA	TRBJ1-1	CASRTAPTYTEAFF	TGTGCCAGCAGGACAGCACCAACTTACACTGAAGCTTTCTTT
TRBV6-1	TRBD1	NA	TRBJ1-2	CASRGEQGANYGYTF	TGTGCCTCCCGAGGGGAACAGGGGGCGAACTATGGCTACACCTTC
TRBV21-1	NA	NA	TRBJ1-4	CASSNAGEEVEKLFF	TGTGCCAGCAGCAACGCAGGGGAAGAGGTGGAAAAACTGTTTTTT
TRBV18	NA	NA	TRBJ2-7	CASSRPPLDYEQYF	TGTGCCAGCTCACGCCCCCCGTTAGACTACGAGCAGTACTTC
TRBV6-1	NA	NA	TRBJ1-2	CASVQGHGYTF	TGTGCCAGCGTACAGGGACATGGCTACACCTTC
TRBV6-5	NA	NA	TRBJ2-2	CASRDSLPNTGELFF	TGTGCCAGCAGGGACAGTCTTCCGAACACCGGGGAGCTGTTTTTT
TRBV2	TRBD1	NA	TRBJ2-5	CASRGTGGYGETQYF	TGTGCCAGCAGGGGGACAGGGGGCTATGGAGAGACCCAGTACTTC
TRBV9	TRBD1	NA	TRBJ1-1	CASSPPGTGITEAFF	TGTGCCAGCAGCCCTCCCGGGACAGGGATTACTGAAGCTTTCTTT
TRBV7-6	TRBD2	NA	TRBJ2-5	CASSLGLAGLQETQYF	TGTGCCAGCAGCTTAGGCTTAGCGGGGCTCCAAGAGACCCAGTACTTC
TRBV5-1	NA	NA	TRBJ1-2	CASSLEGRGDYGYTF	TGCGCCAGCAGCTTGGAGGGCAGGGGAGACTATGGCTACACCTTC
TRBV5-5	NA	NA	TRBJ2-1	CASSHRDGHNEQFF	TGTGCCAGCAGCCACAGGGATGGGCACAATGAGCAGTTCTTC
TRBV27	NA	NA	TRBJ1-2	CASSFTGRGNYGYTF	TGTGCCAGCAGTTTCACAGGGAGGGGTAACTATGGCTACACCTTC
TRBV5-1	NA	NA	TRBJ2-3	CASSSGLKGADTQYF	TGCGCCAGCAGCTCGGGACTGAAAGGGGCAGATACGCAGTATTTT
TRBV27	NA	NA	TRBJ2-3	CASSTPRGGTDTQYF	TGTGCCAGCAGCACCCCCAGGGGTGGTACAGATACGCAGTATTTT
TRBV11-3	NA	NA	TRBJ1-4	CASSLRGAREKLFF	TGTGCCAGCAGCTTACGGGGGGCGAGGGAAAAACTGTTTTTT
TRBV5-1	NA	NA	TRBJ2-5	CASSGITGFQETQYF	TGCGCCAGCAGCGGAATCACAGGGTTCCAAGAGACCCAGTACTTC
TRBV29-1	TRBD1	NA	TRBJ2-1	CSVRPGQEQFF	TGCAGCGTTAGACCGGGACAGGAGCAGTTCTTC
TRBV6-5	NA	NA	TRBJ2-7	CASSYARGYEQYF	TGTGCCAGCAGTTACGCCAGGGGCTACGAGCAGTACTTC
TRBV28	NA	NA	TRBJ2-7	CASTQPDSYEQYF	TGTGCCAGTACACAGCCCGACTCCTACGAGCAGTACTTC
TRBV14	NA	NA	TRBJ1-1	CASSHRREGAEAFF	TGTGCCAGCAGCCACCGGCGCGAGGGGGCTGAAGCTTTCTTT